Presented here are 23 T cell receptor beta chains from one specimen sequenced in a study of cytotoxic CD8 clonotypes in ibrutinib-treated CLL (dated by TCRdb to about 2021). The method was the immunoSEQ multiplex PCR assay. Imported from immuneACCESS, the table was reduced by TCRdb to in-frame sequences with V and J called. These copies leave out some clones; in studies compared against another copy, an unresolved V gene accounts for under half, and the cause of the remainder is not known. This sample has 20,000 or so clones in its table, and roughly 80% of those were observed once. About 6% of the sample is taken by the ten largest. Sequenced here: PBMCs, sampled before ibrutinib treatment. These receptors were collected from a human donor with chronic lymphocytic leukemia.

The rearrangement joins TRBV28 to TRBJ2-5, with D possibly being TRBD2 (7 bases). Trimming pared 4 bases from V and 4 bases from J, leaving 22 bases between. This CDR3 has 17 amino acids. Per the germline V gene, CDR1 is MDHEN and CDR2 is SYDVKM. CDR3 protein: CASSSTIGGPFRETQYF. The CDR3 nucleotides are TGTGCCAGCAGTTCGACCATCGGGGGGCCATTTAGAGAGACCCAGTACTTC.

This clone was seen only a few times. The chain combines TRBV10-1 with TRBJ1-2; 7 bases fit TRBD1. Germline assignment: CDR1 WNHNN and CDR2 SYGVQD (reference sequence). J lost 6 bases, V lost 6 bases, and 7 bases had no gene match. The CDR3 consists of 13 residues. This CDR3 reads CASSAQGRDGYTF. CDR3 nucleotides: TGCGCCAGCAGCGCACAGGGGAGAGATGGCTACACCTTC.

The chain combines TRBV28 with TRBJ2-2, with 9 bases that match TRBD1. The CDR3 extends over 15 amino acids. V lost 5 bases and J lost 4; bases outside the gene matches: 5. CDR1 MDHEN and CDR2 SYDVKM come from the germline V gene. CDR3 DNA: TGTGCCAGCAGTACACAGGGGGCGACCACCGGGGAGCTGTTTTTT. Its translation: CASSTQGATTGELFF.

The V call is TRBV7-2, the J call TRBJ2-2; D remains unclear. Germline assignment: CDR1 SGHTA and CDR2 FQGNSA. The CDR3 runs to 11 residues. Trimming removed 5 bases from V and 4 bases from J, with 2 bases in between. CDR3 protein: CASSPTGELFF. The CDR3 region has the DNA TGTGCCAGCAGCCCCACCGGGGAGCTGTTTTTT.

This clone was detected only once. CDR3 in DNA: TGTGCCAGCAGTTCCTCCGGGACCTTGAACACTGAAGCTTTCTTT. The encoded protein is CASSSSGTLNTEAFF. The rearrangement joins TRBV6-6 to TRBJ1-1; a weak D match, TRBD1 (5 bases). V was shortened by 4 bases and J by 0 bases, with 12 bases between the two germline ends. Germline values: CDR1 MNHNY, CDR2 SVGAGI (reference sequence). This CDR3 is built from 15 residues.

V and J are TRBV10-1 and TRBJ1-4; 8 bases match TRBD1. The CDR3 consists of 15 residues. The J segment lost 0 bases and the V segment lost 11 bases, leaving 8 bases of the junction unmatched. Per the germline V gene, CDR1 is WNHNN and CDR2 is SYGVQD (reference sequence). The CDR3 region is CAEGTGPATNEKLFF. DNA of the CDR3: TGCGCCGAGGGGACAGGTCCTGCAACTAATGAAAAACTGTTTTTT.

The chain employs TRBV7-9 and TRBJ2-3, with D hard to call. The V gene's germline CDR1 is SEHNR and CDR2 FQNEAQ (reference sequence). The CDR3 covers 11 residues. Trimming cost V 10 bases and J 4 bases, with 9 bases left between them. CDR3 in amino acids: CATKGPDTQYF. The CDR3 coding sequence is TGTGCCACCAAAGGACCAGATACGCAGTATTTT.

V is TRBV7-2 and J is TRBJ2-1, with 8 nucleotides matching TRBD2. CDR1 is SGHTA, CDR2 FQGNSA, per germline. V shed 6 bases and J 6 bases; nucleotides not matched to a gene: 7. The CDR3 runs 14 residues. Written as DNA, the CDR3 is TGTGCCAGCAGTTCGGGGGGGCTGGGCAATGAGCAGTTCTTC. Its translation: CASSSGGLGNEQFF.

This clone was counted a single time. The J gene is TRBJ2-3, the V gene TRBV7-6, with 11 bases lining up with TRBD1. The CDR3 extends over 14 amino acids. The germline CDR1 and CDR2 sequences are SGHVS and FNYEAQ. The V gene end was trimmed by 5 bases and the J gene end by 4 bases; junction bases not matched to a gene: 2. CDR3 bases: TGTGCCAGCAGCCAGGGACAGGGGGCAGATACGCAGTATTTT. Translating gives CASSQGQGADTQYF.

The chain is built from TRBV5-1 and TRBJ1-6; D is unresolved. The CDR3 has 15 residues. Germline CDR1 reads SGHRS; CDR2 reads YFSETQ. V was cut by 0 bases and J by 6 bases, with 10 bases left in between. CDR3 DNA: TGCGCCAGCAGCTTGGGCCGGGAGCCTAATTCACCCCTCCACTTT. This sequence encodes CASSLGREPNSPLHF.

The rearrangement links TRBV6-4 to TRBJ2-3; TRBD2 matches at 11 bases. J was trimmed by 2 bases and V by 6 bases; bases with no gene match: 7. Germline V CDR1 and CDR2: MRHNA, SNTAGT. This CDR3 comprises 16 residues. CDR3 nucleotide sequence: TGTGCCAGCAGACTTACTAGCGGGGGCTACACAGATACGCAGTATTTT. Translation gives CASRLTSGGYTDTQYF.

The rearrangement joins TRBV6-5 to TRBJ2-3; D may be TRBD1 (6 bases). CDR3 length equals 15 residues. CDR1 is MNHEY, CDR2 SVGAGI, per germline. With 0 bases removed from V and 1 base from J, the gap between germline ends came to 8 bases. The CDR3 region has the DNA TGTGCCAGCAGTTACTCGCGGACAGGCACAGATACGCAGTATTTT. This sequence encodes CASSYSRTGTDTQYF.

The chain has TRBV4-3 and TRBJ1-2, with no clear D. Trimming removed 4 bases from V and 3 bases from J, with 9 bases in between. The length of the CDR3 is 13 residues. Germline V gives CDR1 LGHNA, CDR2 YSLEER. CDR3 amino acids: CASSPDPDYGYTF. Here the CDR3 DNA reads TGCGCCAGCAGCCCCGATCCGGACTATGGCTACACCTTC.

The V gene is TRBV4-3, the J gene TRBJ2-2; 7 bases agree with TRBD1. Looked up from germline, CDR1 is LGHNA and CDR2 is YSLEER. V shed 1 base, J shed 0 bases, and the junction held 2 bases outside the gene matches. The CDR3 covers 16 residues. The CDR3 here is CASSQGTGTNTGELFF. CDR3 DNA: TGCGCCAGCAGCCAAGGGACAGGCACGAACACCGGGGAGCTGTTTTTT.

The chain joins TRBV2 to TRBJ2-7, with D maybe TRBD2 (6 bases). V lost 7 bases, J lost 1 base, and 14 bases lay in between. The CDR3 is 14 residues long. CDR1 SNHLY and CDR2 FYNNEI come from the germline V gene. The CDR3 nucleotides read TGTGCCAGCATGCGGGGATCACGGTCCTACGAGCAGTACTTC. Protein sequence: CASMRGSRSYEQYF. Full variable domain (remainder filled in from reference TRBV2 and TRBJ2-7): EPEVTQTPSHQVTQMGQEVILRCVPISNHLYFYWYRQILGQKVEFLVSFYNNEISEKSEIFDDQFSVERPDGSNFTLKIRSTKLEDSAMYFCASMRGSRSYEQYFGPGTRLTVT.

The CDR3 reads CASSRGLGENTEAFF. In DNA form, the CDR3 reads TGTGCCAGCAGCCGTGGGCTCGGAGAGAACACTGAAGCTTTCTTT. The chain has TRBV4-2 and TRBJ1-1; D is unclear. CDR3 length: 15 residues. Germline V gene lookup returns CDR1 LGHNA and CDR2 YNFKEQ. V shed 4 bases and J shed 1 base, with 13 bases lying between them.

The chain joins TRBV16 to TRBJ1-2; maybe TRBD1 (5 bases). Germline-derived CDR1 and CDR2 are KGHSY and FQNENV. V lost 4 bases, J lost 4 bases, and 19 bases lay in between. This CDR3 has 16 residues. The CDR3 DNA reads as TGTGCCAGCAGCCGCGGGGCCGGTCGGTCCCCCTATGGCTACACCTTC. Its translation is CASSRGAGRSPYGYTF.

The genes are TRBV30 and TRBJ2-3; no reliable D call. With 0 bases removed from V and 3 bases from J, the gap between germline ends came to 10 bases. The CDR3 totals 14 residues. The germline CDR1 and CDR2 sequences are GTSNPN and SVGIG (reference sequence). In nucleotides, the CDR3 is TGTGCCTGGAGTGTTTGGTCCGGAACAGATACGCAGTATTTT. It is translated as CAWSVWSGTDTQYF.

J is TRBJ1-2 and V is TRBV11-2; 10 bases agree with TRBD1. The germline V gene encodes CDR1 SGHAT and CDR2 FQNNGV. This CDR3 spans 15 amino acids. V gave up 1 base and J gave up 8 bases; unmatched junction bases: 7. CDR3 region: CASSLVDRGLNGYTF. CDR3 DNA: TGTGCCAGCAGCTTAGTCGACAGGGGGCTTAACGGCTACACCTTC.

The chain is built from TRBV5-4 and TRBJ1-1; 9 bases fit TRBD1. Germline CDR1 SGHNT, CDR2 YYREEE (reference sequence). V lost 4 bases, J lost 1 base, and 2 bases stayed unmatched. The CDR3 extends over 14 amino acids. This CDR3 reads CASSAQGANTEAFF. The DNA of the CDR3 is TGTGCCAGCAGCGCACAGGGGGCGAACACTGAAGCTTTCTTT.

V usage is TRBV9 and J usage is TRBJ2-6, with unresolved D. CDR3 size: 16 residues. Trimming pared 7 bases from V and 5 bases from J, leaving 19 bases between. Germline loops: CDR1 SGDLS, CDR2 YYNGEE. The CDR3 is CASVELKQSRANVLTF. The CDR3 nucleotides read TGTGCCAGCGTTGAGCTCAAACAAAGTCGGGCCAACGTCCTGACTTTC.

This chain links TRBV7-2 with TRBJ1-5; no clear D. Germline V lookup: CDR1 SGHTA, CDR2 FQGNSA. V lost 2 bases and J lost 3, with 5 bases in between. The CDR3 has 13 residues. CDR3 nucleotide sequence: TGTGCCAGCAGCTTAATTGACAATCAGCCCCAGCATTTT. Protein product: CASSLIDNQPQHF.

This CDR3 is CASNSRDGTQYF. The DNA for the CDR3 is TGTGCCAGTAATTCCCGAGATGGGACCCAGTACTTC. The V gene is TRBV19, the J gene TRBJ2-5, with unresolved D. Germline assignment: CDR1 LNHDA and CDR2 SQIVND (reference sequence). The CDR3 totals 12 residues. Trimming took off 7 bases at V and 7 bases at J, with 13 bases between the two ends.